Shown below are 5 T cell receptor beta chains from a single sample sequenced in a study of a mutant IDH1 vaccine in newly diagnosed glioma (dated by TCRdb to about 2021). Which antigens these TCRs recognize remains unknown. What this sample's time point label stands for: week 35, safety follow-up. Each vaccine dose was 300 ug of a 20-mer mutant IDH1 peptide in Montanide, given subcutaneously with topical imiquimod. The library was prepared using the immunoSEQ multiplex PCR assay. TCRdb limited this immuneACCESS table to in-frame rearrangements with V and J called. A share of clones is missing; checked studies link under half to unresolved V genes, and the rest is unexplained. Here the sample has approximately 50,000 clones; approximately 79% occur a single time. The top ten clones comprise about 7% of the sample. Specimen: PBMCs, collected from a glioma patient whose treatment included an IDH1 peptide vaccine. These receptors were taken from a man between 35 and 55 years old with glioma.

This clone appeared once. The V gene is TRBV29-1, the J gene TRBJ1-5; D is undetermined. This CDR3 spans 11 amino acids. The germline V and J ends were trimmed by 1 base and 5 bases, with 3 bases remaining between them. Germline assignment: CDR1 SQVTM and CDR2 ANQGSEA. The CDR3 loop reads CSVEGDQPQHF. Here the CDR3 DNA reads TGCAGCGTTGAAGGGGATCAGCCCCAGCATTTT.

The V call is TRBV10-2, the J call TRBJ2-7; 9 bases are a match to TRBD1. CDR3 length equals 13 residues. J was trimmed by 3 bases and V by 6 bases; bases with no gene match: 3. Germline V gene lookup returns CDR1 WSHSY and CDR2 SAAADI. In nucleotides, the CDR3 is TGCGCCAGCAGACAGGGGGCCGTCTACGAGCAGTACTTC. It codes for CASRQGAVYEQYF.

CDR3 region: CASSPTQEIYNEQFF. CDR3 nucleotide sequence: TGTGCCAGCTCACCGACTCAGGAAATCTACAATGAGCAGTTCTTC. This chain joins TRBV18 and TRBJ2-1; D is unclear. Trimming removed 3 bases at V and 3 bases at J, with 12 bases between. The CDR3 is made up of 15 amino acids. Per the germline V gene, CDR1 is KGHSH and CDR2 is LQKENI.

V and J are TRBV30 and TRBJ1-6; D is uncertain. From germline, CDR1 is GTSNPN and CDR2 SVGIG (reference sequence). The CDR3 is 14 amino acids. Trimming took 3 bases from V and 6 from J, leaving 12 bases between them. The CDR3 is CAWRSGILNSPLHF. Written as DNA, the CDR3 is TGTGCCTGGAGATCTGGGATCCTTAATTCACCCCTCCACTTT. Filled out from reference TRBV30 and TRBJ1-6, the complete variable domain reads SQTIHQWPATLVQPVGSPLSLECTVEGTSNPNLYWYRQAAGRGLQLLFYSVGIGQISSEVPQNLSASRPQDRQFILSSKKLLLSDSGFYLCAWRSGILNSPLHFGNGTRLTVT.

This clone was detected a few times. The chain has TRBV6-4 and TRBJ2-3, with a tentative D call TRBD1 (6 bases). Germline V gives CDR1 MRHNA, CDR2 SNTAGT. This CDR3 contains 14 residues. With 5 bases removed from V and 3 bases from J, the gap between germline ends came to 12 bases. The CDR3 region has the DNA TGTGCCAGCAGTTTGAAGCAGGGGACAGATACGCAGTATTTT. As protein: CASSLKQGTDTQYF.